These 27 T cell receptor beta chains were sequenced from one sample in a study of OX40 agonist ivuxolimab in advanced cancers. TCRdb's copy holds only in-frame clones and misses some; the assay was immunoSEQ multiplex PCR. This sample has roughly 40,000 clones, with 70% to 90% found just once. The starting material was CD4+ or CD8+ T cells sorted from blood, obtained in a trial of the OX40 agonist ivuxolimab. These receptors came from an adult with an advanced solid tumor such as melanoma, head and neck, liver or kidney cancer.

The chain has TRBV9 and TRBJ2-1, with TRBD2 matching 8 bases. Trimming removed 3 bases from V and 7 bases from J; junction bases left unmatched: 6. The CDR3 loop spans 14 amino acids. Looked up from germline, CDR1 is SGDLS and CDR2 is YYNGEE. In nucleotides, the CDR3 is TGTGCCAGCAGCGACGGGGGGGAGATTAATGAGCAGTTCTTC. Encoded protein: CASSDGGEINEQFF.

The chain recombines TRBV2 with TRBJ1-1; 10 nucleotides line up with TRBD1. Germline-derived CDR1 and CDR2 are SNHLY and FYNNEI. V was pared by 8 bases and J by 2 bases, with 11 bases of the junction left unmatched. The length of the CDR3 is 16 residues. CDR3 sequence: CASPRDRGRTNTEAFF. CDR3 DNA sequence: TGTGCCAGCCCGAGGGACAGGGGACGTACTAACACTGAAGCTTTCTTT. The whole variable domain, remainder taken from reference TRBV2 and TRBJ1-1, is EPEVTQTPSHQVTQMGQEVILRCVPISNHLYFYWYRQILGQKVEFLVSFYNNEISEKSEIFDDQFSVERPDGSNFTLKIRSTKLEDSAMYFCASPRDRGRTNTEAFFGQGTRLTVV.

The chain links TRBV13 to TRBJ2-7; the match to TRBD1 covers 10 bases. The CDR3 spans 15 residues. V was pared by 4 bases and J by 5 bases, with 8 bases of the junction left unmatched. In germline, CDR1 is PRHDT, CDR2 FYEKMQ (reference sequence). The CDR3 here is CASSSGQGNVNEQYF. The DNA for the CDR3 is TGTGCCAGCAGCTCGGGACAGGGGAACGTGAACGAGCAGTACTTC.

V gene TRBV7-9 combines with J gene TRBJ2-5, with TRBD2 matching 8 bases. Looked up from germline, CDR1 is SEHNR and CDR2 is FQNEAQ (reference sequence). The CDR3 covers 16 residues. The trim removed 4 bases at V and 5 bases at J, leaving 12 bases unmatched. This chain's CDR3 is CASSWTAAGGRETQYF. The DNA for the CDR3 is TGTGCCAGCAGCTGGACCGCGGCGGGGGGACGCGAGACCCAGTACTTC.

This clone showed up just once. The chain carries TRBV13 and TRBJ2-3; D might be TRBD2 (5 bases). Looked up from germline, CDR1 is PRHDT and CDR2 is FYEKMQ (reference sequence). V dropped 4 bases and J dropped 0 bases, with 11 bases sitting between them. This CDR3 spans 15 amino acids. The CDR3 DNA follows: TGTGCCAGCAGCTCAGGAGGACTTAGCACAGATACGCAGTATTTT. This codes for CASSSGGLSTDTQYF.

The gene calls are TRBV10-3 and TRBJ2-1, with D perhaps TRBD1 (5 bases). Looked up from germline, CDR1 is ENHRY and CDR2 is SYGVKD. V was clipped by 3 bases and J by 7 bases, with 16 bases between them. CDR3 size: 15 residues. The DNA of the CDR3 is TGTGCCATCAGTGACTGGGGCCCCCCAGTGAATGAGCAGTTCTTC. It codes for CAISDWGPPVNEQFF.

This chain joins TRBV7-6 and TRBJ2-4; 7 nucleotides line up with TRBD2. CDR1 SGHVS and CDR2 FNYEAQ come from the germline V gene. V shed 5 bases and J 0 bases; nucleotides not matched to a gene: 10. This CDR3 region has 17 residues. The DNA for the CDR3 is TGTGCCAGCAGCCAATCCACGGGGGGACTAGCCAAAAACATTCAGTACTTC. It translates to CASSQSTGGLAKNIQYF.

The chain links TRBV19 to TRBJ2-7; tentative D call: TRBD1 (5 bases). CDR3 length: 13 amino acids. From germline, CDR1 is LNHDA and CDR2 SQIVND (reference sequence). Trimming cost V 5 bases and J 5 bases, with 13 bases left between them. The CDR3 DNA is TGTGCCAGTAGTTTGGGGCCATCGAACGAGCAGTACTTC. Translation: CASSLGPSNEQYF.

The chain employs TRBV6-5 and TRBJ1-6; no clear D. This CDR3 is built from 16 residues. In germline, CDR1 is MNHEY, CDR2 SVGAGI. V gave up 2 bases and J gave up 3 bases, with 11 bases separating them. CDR3 protein: CASSYNVEFYNSPLHF. The DNA for the CDR3 is TGTGCCAGCAGTTACAACGTTGAGTTCTATAATTCACCCCTCCACTTT.

V is TRBV11-2 and J is TRBJ2-7; TRBD1 matches 7 bases. The germline V gene has CDR1 SGHAT and CDR2 FQNNGV. With V trimmed by 5 bases and J by 5 bases, 6 bases remained unmatched. CDR3 length equals 13 residues. CDR3 loop: CASSASTGNEQYF. DNA of the CDR3: TGTGCCAGCAGCGCGTCGACAGGGAACGAGCAGTACTTC.

Ten or more counts support this clone. This rearrangement joins TRBV7-9 to TRBJ1-1; D unresolved. V lost 5 bases, J lost 5 bases, and 21 bases lay in between. This CDR3 has 16 residues. Germline CDR1 is SEHNR and CDR2 is FQNEAQ (reference sequence). The CDR3 nucleotides read TGTGCCAGCAGCCTCGGACCGTCGGGAATGGGGACTGAAGCTTTCTTT. It codes for CASSLGPSGMGTEAFF.

This clone was recorded once. The V gene is TRBV6-5, the J gene TRBJ2-7; maybe TRBD2 (5 bases). The CDR3 has 13 residues. CDR1 MNHEY and CDR2 SVGAGI come from the germline V gene. V lost 5 bases, J lost 2 bases, and 10 bases lay in between. CDR3 region: CASSLGGTYEQYF. The CDR3 nucleotides read TGTGCCAGCAGTCTAGGAGGAACCTACGAGCAGTACTTC.

V and J are TRBV7-8 and TRBJ1-2; TRBD1 matches at 9 bases. This CDR3 has 17 amino acids. In germline, CDR1 is SGHVS, CDR2 FQNEAQ. V shed 4 bases, J shed 8 bases, and the junction held 17 bases outside the gene matches. Written as DNA, the CDR3 is TGTGCCAGCAGCTCGGGGGACAGGGCACACCTCTTCGGAGGCTACACCTTC. This encodes CASSSGDRAHLFGGYTF. The variable domain in full, with the rest retrieved from reference TRBV7-8 and TRBJ1-2, is GAGVSQSPRYKVAKRGQDVALRCDPISGHVSLFWYQQALGQGPEFLTYFQNEAQLDKSGLPSDRFFAERPEGSVSTLKIQRTQQEDSAVYLCASSSGDRAHLFGGYTFGSGTRLTVV.

The rearrangement uses TRBV14 and TRBJ1-2; perhaps TRBD1 as D (5 bases). The germline gives CDR1 SGHDN, CDR2 FVKESK. The V and J ends lost 3 bases and 6 bases respectively, with 11 bases between them. The CDR3 extends over 13 amino acids. The CDR3 protein is CASSHPGEDGYTF. The CDR3 DNA sequence: TGTGCCAGCAGCCACCCGGGGGAGGATGGCTACACCTTC.

J is TRBJ2-7 and V is TRBV11-2, with 9 bases matching TRBD1. The CDR3 is 15 amino acids. The germline gives CDR1 SGHAT, CDR2 FQNNGV. The trim removed 1 base at V and 3 bases at J, leaving 4 bases unmatched. The CDR3 loop is CASSLVYRGLYEQYF. The CDR3 DNA follows: TGTGCCAGCAGCTTAGTGTACAGGGGGCTCTACGAGCAGTACTTC.

The V and J genes are TRBV4-3 and TRBJ2-2, with D possibly TRBD1 on 6 matching bases. Germline V gene sequence: CDR1 LGHNA, CDR2 YSLEER. The CDR3 is made up of 16 amino acids. The V gene lost 0 bases and the J gene lost 6 bases, with 14 bases spanning the gap. The CDR3 DNA is TGCGCCAGCAGCCAAGATACAGGGAATTTTGCCGGGGAGCTGTTTTTT. This sequence encodes CASSQDTGNFAGELFF.

The chain has TRBV27 and TRBJ1-5, with a weak D call TRBD1 (5 bases). The CDR3 covers 12 residues. V was cut by 5 bases and J by 6 bases, with 8 bases left in between. Germline-derived CDR1 and CDR2 are MNHEY and SMNVEV (reference sequence). The CDR3 region is CASSMGGQPQHF. The CDR3 region has the DNA TGTGCCAGCAGTATGGGGGGTCAGCCCCAGCATTTT.

The V and J genes are TRBV6-5 and TRBJ1-5; a weak D match, TRBD1 (6 bases). The V gene lost 2 bases and the J gene lost 4 bases, with 9 bases spanning the gap. Germline values: CDR1 MNHEY, CDR2 SVGAGI. The CDR3 spans 14 residues. Here the CDR3 DNA reads TGTGCCAGCAGTTACGGACAGCTAAATCAGCCCCAGCATTTT. This gives the protein CASSYGQLNQPQHF.

The chain recombines TRBV7-6 with TRBJ1-1; 12 positions agree with TRBD1. The CDR3 spans 16 residues. V gave up 4 bases and J gave up 3 bases; unmatched junction bases: 6. Per the germline V gene, CDR1 is SGHVS and CDR2 is FNYEAQ. CDR3: CASSYGTGGSYTEAFF. CDR3 DNA: TGTGCCAGCAGCTACGGGACAGGGGGCTCGTACACTGAAGCTTTCTTT.

The rearrangement uses TRBV6-6 and TRBJ2-2; D not resolved. The V gene lost 0 bases and the J gene lost 6 bases, with 8 bases spanning the gap. The germline CDR1 and CDR2 sequences are MNHNY and SVGAGI (reference sequence). The CDR3 runs 14 residues. The DNA of the CDR3 is TGTGCCAGCAGTTACTCGAGTCTGCCCGGGGAGCTGTTTTTT. Translation gives CASSYSSLPGELFF.

The rearrangement uses TRBV19 and TRBJ1-5; D unresolved. V lost 1 base and J 3 bases, leaving 16 bases between the germline ends. The germline CDR1 and CDR2 sequences are LNHDA and SQIVND (reference sequence). The CDR3 is 17 amino acids. The CDR3 spells CASSIAPRHRVNQPQHF. The CDR3 nucleotides are TGTGCCAGTAGTATAGCCCCGAGGCACCGAGTCAATCAGCCCCAGCATTTT.

About this clone: One end of the junction fails to match germline, which may point to a read error. This sample also contains other DNA sequences that code for the same CDR3. CDR3 nucleotides: TGTGCCAGTGCGGTGGGGGGCGTATTTTCCGAGCAGTACTTT. Its protein product is CASAVGGVFSEQYF. The V and J genes are TRBV27 and TRBJ2-7; D may match TRBD1 or TRBD2 (6 bases each). Looked up from germline, CDR1 is MNHEY and CDR2 is SMNVEV (reference sequence). The CDR3 runs to 14 residues.

This sequence joins TRBV9 and TRBJ2-5, with TRBD2 matching over 9 bases. CDR1 and CDR2 (germline): SGDLS, YYNGEE. The V gene end was trimmed by 0 bases and the J gene end by 3 bases; junction bases not matched to a gene: 6. The CDR3 sequence is 16 residues long. The CDR3 reads CASSVEGGGAEETQYF. The CDR3 DNA reads TGTGCCAGCAGCGTAGAGGGCGGGGGGGCGGAAGAGACCCAGTACTTC.

V gene TRBV7-9 combines with J gene TRBJ2-7; 7 positions match TRBD2. Germline values: CDR1 SEHNR, CDR2 FQNEAQ (reference sequence). Germline trimming cut 1 base from V and 6 bases from J; bases unmatched to any gene: 6. CDR3 size: 14 residues. CDR3 in amino acids: CASSLVKPGGEQYF. The CDR3 DNA reads as TGTGCCAGCAGCTTAGTGAAACCGGGAGGCGAGCAGTACTTC.

This clone was counted only a few times. Its ends do not fully match the called genes, so a read error is possible. The V call is TRBV2, the J call TRBJ1-2; D remains unclear. The CDR3 contains 13 residues. From germline, CDR1 is SNHLY and CDR2 FYNNEI. As DNA, the CDR3 is TGTGCCAGCATTGAAACACCGGCGTCTGGCTACACCTTC. It codes for CASIETPASGYTF.

The chain couples TRBV27 to TRBJ1-1, with D unresolved. Trimming took off 0 bases at V and 0 bases at J, with 2 bases between the two ends. This CDR3 has 13 residues. Germline V lookup: CDR1 MNHEY, CDR2 SMNVEV (reference sequence). CDR3 sequence reads: CASSLSVNTEAFF. The CDR3 DNA follows: TGTGCCAGCAGTTTATCGGTGAACACTGAAGCTTTCTTT.

The rearrangement links TRBV27 to TRBJ1-1, with 9 positions matching TRBD1. The CDR3 runs 15 residues. Trimming took 6 bases from V and 1 from J; bases not matched to a gene: 6. CDR1 and CDR2 (germline): MNHEY, SMNVEV (reference sequence). The CDR3 here is CASRPSTGGNTEAFF. CDR3 bases: TGTGCCAGCAGACCCTCGACAGGGGGGAACACTGAAGCTTTCTTT.